A single sample is the source of the 25 T cell receptor beta chains below, sequenced in a study of monozygotic twins with inflammatory bowel disease. TCRdb re-called the 5' RACE reads and shows each CDR3 protein once, DNA omitted. This sample contains under 45,000 distinct CDR3 sequences. The sample was blood. These receptors all come from a human donor with ulcerative colitis or Crohn's disease, or a healthy co-twin of an affected twin (not recorded which).

The chain uses TRBV7-9 and TRBJ1-1; lacking DNA, the TRBD1 call made by TCRdb goes unchecked. This CDR3 contains 15 residues. Germline lookup yields CDR1 SEHNR and CDR2 FQNEAQ (reference sequence). The CDR3 spells CASSSDRRVNTEAFF.

The rearrangement joins TRBV12-3 or TRBV12-4 to TRBJ2-2; the TRBD1 assignment by TCRdb is unverifiable without DNA. The CDR3 is 15 residues long. CDR3 loop: CASSHRDKNTGELFF.

The chain links TRBV20-1 to TRBJ2-1; the TCRdb D gene call, TRBD2, has no DNA to confirm it. The germline gives CDR1 DFQATT, CDR2 SNEGSKA (reference sequence). The CDR3 runs to 17 residues. The CDR3 spells CSAVGTSGSHSYNEQFF.

The chain combines TRBV12-2 with TRBJ2-1; the D gene TCRdb calls, TRBD1, cannot be checked with no DNA. TRBV12-2 is a known pseudogene. The CDR3 has 14 residues. The CDR3 reads CASRPRAGADEQFF.

V is TRBV25-1 and J is TRBJ1-1. The CDR3 is 14 amino acids. Per germline, CDR1 MGHDK and CDR2 SYGVNS. CDR3 sequence reads: CASRGVGGHTEAFF.

The chain is built from TRBV27 and TRBJ2-7. Per germline, CDR1 MNHEY and CDR2 SMNVEV (reference sequence). This CDR3 is 12 amino acids long. The CDR3 reads CASSPRLGEQYF.

This chain links TRBV6-6 with TRBJ1-5; the D call of TRBD1 rests on TCRdb alone, since no DNA is present to check it. The CDR3 runs 14 residues. The germline CDR1 and CDR2 sequences are MNHNY and SVGAGI (reference sequence). The CDR3 reads CASSYSQGSQPQHF.

The rearrangement links TRBV20-1 to TRBJ2-1. The CDR3 extends over 15 amino acids. CDR1 is DFQATT, CDR2 SNEGSKA, per germline (reference sequence). The CDR3: CSALGTGGVYNEQFF.

The V gene is TRBV28, the J gene TRBJ2-3; TCRdb proposes TRBD2, but this gene call is untestable without DNA. Germline V gene lookup returns CDR1 MDHEN and CDR2 SYDVKM. The CDR3 runs 12 residues. CDR3 amino acids: CASSLALNTQYF. Full variable domain (remainder filled in from reference TRBV28 and TRBJ2-3): DVKVTQSSRYLVKRTGEKVFLECVQDMDHENMFWYRQDPGLGLRLIYFSYDVKMKEKGDIPEGYSVSREKKERFSLILESASTNQTSMYLCASSLALNTQYFGPGTRLTVL.

This chain connects TRBV6-5 to TRBJ2-3; TCRdb gives TRBD1 as the D gene, but with no DNA this cannot be confirmed. The CDR3 covers 15 residues. CDR1 MNHEY and CDR2 SVGAGI come from the germline V gene. CDR3 in amino acids: CASSYGAETADTQYF.

V usage is TRBV7-8 and J usage is TRBJ2-1; TCRdb designates TRBD1, a call that cannot be tested without DNA. This CDR3 is built from 15 residues. Germline CDR1 SGHVS, CDR2 FQNEAQ. CDR3 region: CASSLGAGALNEQFF.

The J gene is TRBJ2-5, the V gene TRBV28; TCRdb calls TRBD1, which cannot be checked without DNA. Per germline, CDR1 MDHEN and CDR2 SYDVKM. The CDR3 is made up of 13 amino acids. Here the CDR3 reads CASSGGGEETQYF.

The chain recombines TRBV29-1 with TRBJ2-1. The V gene's germline CDR1 is SQVTM and CDR2 ANQGSEA. The CDR3 length is 13 residues. CDR3 in amino acids: CSAEDYTDNEQFF.

The V and J genes are TRBV6-1 and TRBJ2-2. The CDR3 loop spans 13 amino acids. Germline V gene sequence: CDR1 MNHNS, CDR2 SASEGT. The CDR3 loop is CASSAVDTGELFF.

This chain links TRBV11-2 with TRBJ1-1; no DNA is available, so the TRBD1 call from TCRdb remains unchecked. This CDR3 is built from 15 residues. In germline, CDR1 is SGHAT, CDR2 FQNNGV. The CDR3: CASSLDPGGVSEAFF.

The V and J genes are TRBV3-1 and TRBJ2-7; TCRdb names TRBD2, which stays unverified in the absence of DNA. The CDR3 extends over 15 amino acids. Germline-derived CDR1 and CDR2 are LGHDT and YNNKEL (reference sequence). The CDR3 is CASSHIRGGRHEQYF.

This sequence joins TRBV7-6 and TRBJ2-7. The CDR3 covers 15 residues. The V gene's germline CDR1 is SGHVS and CDR2 FNYEAQ. The CDR3 loop reads CASSPTSGSTDEQYF.

The genes are TRBV7-2 and TRBJ2-7. CDR3 length equals 14 residues. CDR1 is SGHTA, CDR2 FQGNSA, per germline. CDR3 residues: CASSLGSIGDEQYF.

CDR3 in amino acids: CASSQDGPEETQYF. The genes are TRBV4-3 and TRBJ2-5; the TCRdb D gene call, TRBD2, has no DNA to confirm it. Germline V gives CDR1 LGHNA, CDR2 YSLEER. The CDR3 totals 14 residues.

The rearrangement links TRBV28 to TRBJ1-1; the D call from TCRdb, TRBD1, cannot be confirmed without DNA. Per germline, CDR1 MDHEN and CDR2 SYDVKM. The CDR3 has 16 residues. Here the CDR3 reads CASSLTGSLRGTEAFF.

The chain joins TRBV6-1 to TRBJ2-7; as DNA is missing, the TRBD2 call by TCRdb cannot be tested. The V gene's germline CDR1 is MNHNS and CDR2 SASEGT. CDR3 length: 15 residues. The CDR3 protein is CASRTGPGEFYEQYF.

The chain is built from TRBV19 and TRBJ2-7; the TCRdb call, TRBD2, lacks DNA for checking. This CDR3 contains 15 residues. Looked up from germline, CDR1 is LNHDA and CDR2 is SQIVND (reference sequence). The CDR3 is CASQLIAGGPYEQYF.

V and J are TRBV5-8 and TRBJ2-4; as DNA is missing, the TRBD1 call by TCRdb cannot be tested. The CDR3 loop spans 12 amino acids. Germline V lookup: CDR1 SGHTS, CDR2 YDEGEE. The CDR3 sequence is CASRRGGSMQYF.

The chain uses TRBV3-1 and TRBJ1-4. This CDR3 is built from 13 residues. The germline gives CDR1 LGHDT, CDR2 YNNKEL (reference sequence). The CDR3 is CASSQADREKLFF.

The chain joins TRBV20-1 to TRBJ2-5; without DNA, the TCRdb call of TRBD2 cannot be checked. CDR3 length: 12 residues. Germline V gene sequence: CDR1 DFQATT, CDR2 SNEGSKA (reference sequence). The CDR3: CSARGIAGTQYF.